This section outlines one T cell receptor beta chain sequence together with its context. Antigen: not known. Sequencing used immunoSEQ multiplex PCR; TCRdb keeps in-frame clones, though not all of them. The profile shows roughly 380,000 clones, roughly 96% of them singletons. The data stem from a study of shared clonotypes between healthy human individuals. Study results and caveats: Depth of sequencing was expected to influence donor clonotype sharing.

What CD8 memory combined were CD45RO+ cells and CCR7-negative CD45RA+ TemRA cells. This TCR was recovered from a man aged 25-45 years in good health. The sample comprised memory CD8+ T cells sorted from blood. Subset indicated: CD45RO+ cells pooled with CCR7-negative TemRA cells.

The chain's CDR3 is CASSVGGSLYEQYF. In DNA, the CDR3 is TGTGCCAGCAGTGTAGGCGGGAGCCTCTACGAGCAGTACTTC. This sequence joins TRBV2 and TRBJ2-7, with 7 bases lining up with TRBD2. The trim removed 4 bases at V and 3 bases at J, leaving 6 bases unmatched. Germline CDR1 and CDR2: SNHLY and FYNNEI. This CDR3 is 14 amino acids long.